This record covers a single T cell receptor beta chain. These data are taken from a study of blood T cell repertoires in COVID-19. Background on the study: Samples came from the United States, Italy and Spain, spanning acute and convalescent COVID-19.

The V gene end was trimmed by 4 bases and the J gene end by 7 bases; junction bases not matched to a gene: 6. The CDR3 extends over 14 amino acids. Germline V gives CDR1 MGHDK, CDR2 SYGVNS. Authors' methods: Reference gene primer amplification in the assay estimated nucleated cell counts. The table came from immunoSEQ multiplex PCR; TCRdb's copy has only in-frame clones and leaves some out. V and J calls and clone size are as listed in that table; D and trimming were resolved from the DNA. The data show around 220,000 clones, 86% seen once. Sequenced material: peripheral blood. This clonotype was sampled from a woman aged 50 to 60 with COVID-19, enrolled during active disease. The chain employs TRBV25-1 and TRBJ1-2; 10 bases map to TRBD1. In nucleotides, the CDR3 is TGTGCCAGCAGTGGGGGGACAGGGGTATTTGGCTACACCTTC. Its translation: CASSGGTGVFGYTF.